This T cell receptor beta chain was captured by sequencing in a study of T cells in Graves' hyperthyroidism and ophthalmopathy. TCR beta CDR3 regions were amplified from RNA transcripts. A set of HTBI primers served as the primers for a first-round RT-PCR of the TCR CDR3. TCRdb independently ran MiXCR on the multiplex PCR reads; one entry per CDR3 protein. The sample consists of approximately 560,000 distinct CDR3 sequences, 15% to 18% of them appearing once. The junction had 13 bases not matched to a gene; V was cut back by 5 bases and J by 6 bases. The CDR3 is made up of 16 amino acids. The germline CDR1 and CDR2 sequences are SGHVS and FNYEAQ.

The sample consisted of blood. V usage is TRBV7-6 and J usage is TRBJ2-7; TRBD1 aligns across 10 bases. The sequence derives from a woman aged 30 to 39 with Graves' hyperthyroidism. The CDR3 here is CASSPSPDRGFGEQYF. CDR3 DNA: TGTGCCAGCAGCCCCTCCCCGGACAGGGGGTTTGGCGAGCAGTACTTC. The full variable domain, with the rest looked up from reference TRBV7-6 and TRBJ2-7, is GAGVSQSPRYKVTKRGQDVALRCDPISGHVSLYWYRQALGQGPEFLTYFNYEAQQDKSGLPNDRFSAERPEGSISTLTIQRTEQRDSAMYRCASSPSPDRGFGEQYFGPGTRLTVT.